The clone carrying this T cell receptor (beta chain) was detected a few times. These data belong to a study of blood T cells in healthy people across ages. Per germline, CDR1 SGHNT and CDR2 YYREEE (reference sequence). V lost 4 bases and J 5 bases, leaving 12 bases between the germline ends. CDR3 length equals 14 residues. The use of a sample-barcoded 5' primer and a J-beta primer mix characterized a second PCR of about 7 to 12 cycles. Each cDNA molecule carried a tag from a template-switch adaptor that contained 12 random nucleotides. MiXCR, run by TCRdb on the 5' RACE reads, gives a single entry per CDR3 protein. The profile shows under 1,000,000 distinct CDR3 sequences, about 37% of them singletons.

This rearrangement joins TRBV5-4 to TRBJ1-4, with D possibly TRBD1 on 5 matching bases. Sample: blood. This TCR was recovered from a man aged 18-30 years in good health. The CDR3 loop is CASSGRGANEKLFF. CDR3 in DNA: TGTGCCAGCAGCGGAAGGGGCGCGAATGAAAAACTGTTTTTT.